Listed here is a single T cell receptor (beta chain). Its matching antigen is unknown. This specimen belongs to a study of cytotoxic CD8 clonotypes in ibrutinib-treated CLL. Turning to the study itself: The authors obtained response samples at a median of roughly twelve months of treatment, range 6 to 36.

Study results and caveats: Sustained-remission and progressing patients diverged in sampling times. At the start, clonality exceeded age-matched healthy donors and followed circulating CD8+ T-cell counts. With treatment, public clonotypes, which were uncommon, either contracted or remained stable.

The V gene's germline CDR1 is SQVTM and CDR2 ANQGSEA. The CDR3 spans 14 residues. V shed 5 bases, J shed 3 bases, and the junction held 4 bases outside the gene matches. The assay was immunoSEQ multiplex PCR, and TCRdb's table has in-frame clones only and misses some. The sample records about 50,000 clones, 50% to 65% being singletons. The rearrangement joins TRBV29-1 to TRBJ1-6; 7 bases are a match to TRBD1. This TCR was recovered from a human donor with chronic lymphocytic leukemia. The sample here was PBMCs, taken at disease progression, from a patient treated with ibrutinib. The CDR3 protein is CSVKAGGYNSPLHF. Written as DNA, the CDR3 is TGCAGCGTTAAGGCAGGGGGCTATAATTCACCCCTCCACTTT.